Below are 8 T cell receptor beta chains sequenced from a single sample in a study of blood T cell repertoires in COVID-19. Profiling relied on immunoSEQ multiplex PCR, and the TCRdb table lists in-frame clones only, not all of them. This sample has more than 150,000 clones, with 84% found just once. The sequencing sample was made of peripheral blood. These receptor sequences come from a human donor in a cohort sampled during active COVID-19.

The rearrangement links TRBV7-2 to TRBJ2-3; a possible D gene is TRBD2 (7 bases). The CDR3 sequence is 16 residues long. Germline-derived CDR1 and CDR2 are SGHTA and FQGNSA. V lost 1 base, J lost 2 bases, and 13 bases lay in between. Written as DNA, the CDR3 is TGTGCCAGCAGCTTAGGTCCGCGGGGGCTCACAGATACGCAGTATTTT. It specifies CASSLGPRGLTDTQYF.

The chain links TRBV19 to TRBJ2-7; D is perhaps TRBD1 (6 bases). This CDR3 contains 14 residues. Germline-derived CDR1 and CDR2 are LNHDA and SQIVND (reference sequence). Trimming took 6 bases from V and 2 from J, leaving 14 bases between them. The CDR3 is CASSSGTRTYEQYF. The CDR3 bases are TGTGCCAGTAGCTCGGGGACAAGGACCTACGAGCAGTACTTC.

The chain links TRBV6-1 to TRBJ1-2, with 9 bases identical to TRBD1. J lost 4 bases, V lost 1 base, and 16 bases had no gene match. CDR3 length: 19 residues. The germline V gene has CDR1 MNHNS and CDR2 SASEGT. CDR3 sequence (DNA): TGTGCCAGCAGTGAAGGTCTTGGGACAGGGTTAGACTTTAGCTATGGCTACACCTTC. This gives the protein CASSEGLGTGLDFSYGYTF.

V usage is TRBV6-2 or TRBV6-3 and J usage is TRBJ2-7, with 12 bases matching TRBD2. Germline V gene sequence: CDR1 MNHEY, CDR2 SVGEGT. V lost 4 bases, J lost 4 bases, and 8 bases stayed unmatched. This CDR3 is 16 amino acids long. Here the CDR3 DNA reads TGTGCCAGCAGTTTCCCACGGACTAGCGGGACTTACGAGCAGTACTTC. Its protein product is CASSFPRTSGTYEQYF.

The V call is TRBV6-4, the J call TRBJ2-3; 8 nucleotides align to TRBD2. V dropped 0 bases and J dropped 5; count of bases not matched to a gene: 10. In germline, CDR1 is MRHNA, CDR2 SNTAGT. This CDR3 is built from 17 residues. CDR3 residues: CASSDSSGGAGQDTQYF. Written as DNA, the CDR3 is TGTGCCAGCAGTGACTCTTCCGGGGGGGCCGGGCAAGATACGCAGTATTTT.

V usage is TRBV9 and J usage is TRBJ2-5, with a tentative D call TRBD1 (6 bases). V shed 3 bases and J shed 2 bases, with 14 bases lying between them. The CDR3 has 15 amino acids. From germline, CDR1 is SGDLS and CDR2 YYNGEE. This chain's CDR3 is CASSAGTRSQETQYF. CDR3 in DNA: TGTGCCAGCAGCGCCGGGACACGGTCACAAGAGACCCAGTACTTC.

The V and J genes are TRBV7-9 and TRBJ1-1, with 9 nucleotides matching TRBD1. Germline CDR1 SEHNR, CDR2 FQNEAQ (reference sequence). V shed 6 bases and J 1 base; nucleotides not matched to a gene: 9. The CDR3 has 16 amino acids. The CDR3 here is CASRPMTGGANTEAFF. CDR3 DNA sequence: TGTGCCAGCAGACCGATGACAGGGGGGGCGAACACTGAAGCTTTCTTT.

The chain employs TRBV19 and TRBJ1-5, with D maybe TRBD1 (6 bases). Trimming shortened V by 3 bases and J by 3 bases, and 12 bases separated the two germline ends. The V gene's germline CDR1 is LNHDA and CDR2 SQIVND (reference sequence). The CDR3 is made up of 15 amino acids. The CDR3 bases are TGTGCCAGTAGTATTGGCCAGGGGCACAATCAGCCCCAGCATTTT. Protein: CASSIGQGHNQPQHF.